The present T cell receptor beta chain was sequenced within a study of blood T cell repertoires in COVID-19. On the study more broadly: Samples taken during acute and convalescent COVID-19 were collected in the United States, Italy and Spain. Sample material is recorded as cDNA or gDNA derived from T cells, B-cell-depleted T cells, or PBMCs.

With V trimmed by 2 bases and J by 7 bases, 2 bases remained unmatched. This CDR3 is built from 14 residues. Germline loops: CDR1 LNHNV, CDR2 YYDKDF (reference sequence). Authors' data handling: Reference gene primers were amplified, and this amplification served to estimate nucleated cell counts. Only in-frame clones appear in the TCRdb table, and some are missing; sequencing was by immunoSEQ multiplex PCR. D and trimming were read from the DNA, whereas the V and J calls and clone size are those reported in that table. The sample shows 120,000 to 150,000 clones, about four fifths of them seen only once.

This receptor was identified in a human donor in a cohort sampled during active COVID-19. Sequenced input: peripheral blood. The chain uses TRBV15 and TRBJ1-6; 7 nucleotides line up with TRBD1. CDR3 in amino acids: CATSRPGQNSPLHF. The CDR3 region has the DNA TGTGCCACCAGCAGACCGGGACAGAATTCACCCCTCCACTTT.